This T cell receptor (beta chain) was sequenced in a study of CD8 T cells in ankylosing spondylitis (TCRdb year 2017). In terms of the full investigation: To find TCR variants linked to disease, the study profiled T cell receptor beta repertoires in ankylosing spondylitis patients and healthy donors. The full study cohort comprised around 25 ankylosing spondylitis patients and approximately 100 healthy donors. Peripheral blood was sampled, and synovial fluid was additionally collected from ankylosing spondylitis patients.

Points the paper makes about the study in general: A CD8+ phenotype was shown by the disease-linked clones, which were found at relatively low frequencies in peripheral blood. The disease-linked clones were reported to be significantly enriched in matched synovial fluid samples from ankylosing spondylitis patients. Some TCR beta motif variants had previously been reported in synovial fluid and blood of reactive arthritis patients, which suggested common disease-initiation mechanisms. A TCR beta motif of fewer than 10 highly homologous amino acid variants appeared characteristic of blood from ankylosing spondylitis patients.

This clonotype was detected ten times or more. Its antigen is not yet known. The sample holds no much larger clone one base away, and base qualities are not on file. Sequencer: Illumina HiSeq 2500. Quantitative 5'-RACE with molecular barcodes was the method used to prepare the TCR beta libraries. The study's processing was this. A new computational method based on a probabilistic model of VDJ rearrangement was used to identify disease-linked TCR variants. In-frame beta chains were kept once TCRdb had trimmed the public reads at Q25 with fastp and called clones with MiXCR. Rows merge per CDR3 protein into single entries with the most common DNA and genes. These V and J calls are TCRdb output, not the study's own analysis. The sample contains 800,000 to 900,000 distinct CDR3 sequences, approximately 12% of them found a single time. Of the sample, around 0.51% is held by the ten largest clones. The germline V gene encodes CDR1 DFQATT and CDR2 SNEGSKA (reference sequence). Trimming accounts for 7 bases at V and 2 bases at J, while the number of junction bases matched to no gene is 3. Measured from the cysteine to the phenylalanine, the CDR3 is 12 residues long. The DNA shown is the 36-base CDR3, in frame from base 1.

The chain was built from TRBV20-1 and TRBJ2-7; TRBD1 aligns with 9 central bases. The sequence derives from a male donor with ankylosing spondylitis. The sample taken for sequencing was blood, either unsorted or a sorted T cell fraction (not recorded which). The DNA sequence follows: TGCAGTGTGAGACAGGGGGCCTACGAGCAGTACTTC. Translated, it reads CSVRQGAYEQYF.